The clone carrying this T cell receptor (beta chain) has a single count. Antigen unknown. The sample comes from a study of Ad26.COV2.S vaccination and SARS-CoV-2 variants. The study's findings and limits: Across vaccine and placebo recipients, the breadth of non-spike TCRs was similar.

The table came from immunoSEQ multiplex PCR; TCRdb's copy has only in-frame clones and leaves some out. The data hold approximately 420,000 clones, with approximately 91% observed a single time. CDR3 size: 14 residues. V was pared by 1 base and J by 3 bases, with 11 bases between. Germline loops: CDR1 SGHRS, CDR2 YFSETQ. Described treatment: around 19 received Ad26.COV2.S at low or high dose, single or two shots; a few received placebo; per-sample allocation not given. Sampling happened 63 days after the first vaccine or placebo injection. The sequence was collected from a person between 18 and 59 years old who received the Ad26.COV2.S COVID-19 vaccine or a placebo. V gene TRBV5-1 combines with J gene TRBJ2-7, with D possibly TRBD2 on 5 matching bases. The source was peripheral blood, collected in a trial of Ad26.COV2.S vaccine versus placebo. CDR3 protein: CASSLMGSNYEQYF. Written as DNA, the CDR3 is TGCGCCAGCAGCTTGATGGGGAGCAACTACGAGCAGTACTTC.